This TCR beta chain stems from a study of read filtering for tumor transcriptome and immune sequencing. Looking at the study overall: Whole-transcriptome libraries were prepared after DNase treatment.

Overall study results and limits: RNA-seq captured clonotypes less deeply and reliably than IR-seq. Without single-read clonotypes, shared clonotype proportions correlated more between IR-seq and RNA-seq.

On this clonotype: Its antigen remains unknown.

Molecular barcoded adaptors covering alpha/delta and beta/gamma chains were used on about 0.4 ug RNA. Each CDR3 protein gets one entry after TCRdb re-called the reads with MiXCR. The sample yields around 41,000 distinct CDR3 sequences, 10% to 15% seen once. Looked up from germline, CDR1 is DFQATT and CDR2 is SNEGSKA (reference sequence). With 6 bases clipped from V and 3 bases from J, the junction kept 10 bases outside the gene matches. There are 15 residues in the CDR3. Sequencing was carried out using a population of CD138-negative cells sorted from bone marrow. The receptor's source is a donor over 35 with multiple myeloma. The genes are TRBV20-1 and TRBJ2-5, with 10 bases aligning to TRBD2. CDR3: CSAPGSGGPEETQYF. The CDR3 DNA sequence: TGCAGTGCCCCCGGTAGCGGGGGGCCTGAAGAGACCCAGTACTTC.